These 20 T cell receptor beta chains came from one sample sequenced in a study of CD8 T cells in Susac syndrome (dated by TCRdb to between 2017 and 2020). The library was obtained by the immunoSEQ multiplex PCR assay. RNA was extracted with the RNeasy kit and about 0.5 to 1 ug was reverse transcribed using random hexamers. TCRdb reworked the public reads: Q25 trimming with fastp, MiXCR clone assembly, productive beta chains retained. Every distinct CDR3 protein forms one entry, paired with its most common genes and DNA. The sample data list 150,000 to 200,000 distinct CDR3 sequences, and about 94% of these were observed just once. Clones ranked in the top ten supply around 0.092% of the sample. The sample was CD4+ T cells from PBMCs. These receptors all come from a human donor with Susac syndrome.

This chain joins TRBV30 and TRBJ1-1; no clear D gene. There are 11 residues in the CDR3. The V gene lost 5 bases and the J gene lost 9 bases, with 13 bases spanning the gap. Germline lookup yields CDR1 GTSNPN and CDR2 SVGIG (reference sequence). In nucleotides, the CDR3 is TGTGCCTGGTCCGGGAGGGAGAAAGCTTTCTTT. It encodes CAWSGREKAFF.

This clonotype appeared a single time. The chain carries TRBV29-1 and TRBJ2-2; D could derive from TRBD1 or TRBD2 (6 bases each). CDR1 and CDR2 from the germline V gene are SQVTM and ANQGSEA. Trimming stripped 2 bases from V and 3 bases from J, with 13 bases between. The CDR3 consists of 15 residues. The CDR3 here is CSVERGLGDTGELFF. In DNA form, the CDR3 reads TGCAGCGTTGAACGGGGGCTAGGAGACACCGGGGAGCTGTTTTTT.

CDR3 protein: CASSFSPAEETQYF. The DNA for the CDR3 is TGTGCCAGCAGCTTTAGCCCAGCGGAAGAGACCCAGTACTTC. The V call is TRBV7-2, the J call TRBJ2-5, with D perhaps TRBD2 (5 bases). Trimming removed 3 bases at V and 3 bases at J, with 11 bases between. The length of the CDR3 is 14 residues. CDR1 and CDR2 from the germline V gene are SGHTA and FQGNSA. Full variable domain (outside the CDR3, taken from reference TRBV7-2 and TRBJ2-5): GAGVSQSPSNKVTEKGKDVELRCDPISGHTALYWYRQSLGQGLEFLIYFQGNSAPDKSGLPSDRFSAERTGGSVSTLTIQRTQQEDSAVYLCASSFSPAEETQYFGPGTRLLVL.

A single count supports this clonotype. This chain uses TRBV12-3 or TRBV12-4 with TRBJ2-1; D is tentatively TRBD1 or TRBD2 (5 bases each). This CDR3 comprises 15 residues. V was cut by 7 bases and J by 6 bases, with 19 bases left in between. CDR3 sequence reads: CASNPSGPFSNEQFF. The CDR3 DNA follows: TGTGCCAGCAACCCCTCGGGACCCTTCTCCAATGAGCAGTTCTTC.

The chain carries TRBV20-1 and TRBJ1-1, with 9 bases fitting TRBD1. V gave up 0 bases and J gave up 5 bases; unmatched junction bases: 7. This CDR3 contains 15 residues. Germline CDR1 and CDR2: DFQATT and SNEGSKA (reference sequence). In DNA, the CDR3 is TGCAGTGCTAGAGATGCCGGGACAGGGCGGACTGAAGCTTTCTTT. Translating it yields CSARDAGTGRTEAFF.

The V and J genes are TRBV2 and TRBJ1-2; weak D call: TRBD1 (5 bases). The length of the CDR3 is 13 residues. Trimming removed 7 bases from V and 12 bases from J, with 21 bases in between. Germline V lookup: CDR1 SNHLY, CDR2 FYNNEI. The CDR3 DNA reads TGTGCCAGCAAGAGGGACCAGGGTATGGCGGACACCTTC. Translation gives CASKRDQGMADTF.

This chain uses TRBV7-3 with TRBJ2-1; 8 positions agree with TRBD2. In germline, CDR1 is SGHTA, CDR2 FQGTGA. With V trimmed by 2 bases and J by 2 bases, 5 bases remained unmatched. This CDR3 spans 16 amino acids. The CDR3 DNA reads TGTGCCAGCAGCTTAGATCGAGCGGGAGCCTACAATGAGCAGTTCTTC. Translating it yields CASSLDRAGAYNEQFF.

The gene calls are TRBV6-2 or TRBV6-3 and TRBJ2-3; D uncertain. There are 13 residues in the CDR3. V was shortened by 7 bases and J by 4 bases, with 12 bases between the two germline ends. Germline V gives CDR1 MNHEY, CDR2 SVGEGT. The CDR3 DNA follows: TGTGCCAGCACGAATCCCCCCCCAGATACGCAGTATTTT. Its protein product is CASTNPPPDTQYF.

The chain carries TRBV18 and TRBJ2-3; TRBD1 matches 9 bases. The V gene's germline CDR1 is KGHSH and CDR2 LQKENI. J lost 2 bases, V lost 5 bases, and 14 bases had no gene match. The CDR3 is 18 residues long. As DNA, the CDR3 is TGTGCCAGCTCATCCCAAATGAATTGGGACAGGGCCACAGATACGCAGTATTTT. The encoded protein is CASSSQMNWDRATDTQYF.

The chain has TRBV7-3 and TRBJ2-5; D gene ambiguous. Germline V gene lookup returns CDR1 SGHTA and CDR2 FQGTGA. There are 13 residues in the CDR3. The V end was cut by 2 bases, the J end by 5 bases, with 9 bases between. In nucleotides, the CDR3 is TGTGCCAGCAGCTTAGTTCGCTCTGAGACCCAGTACTTC. This encodes CASSLVRSETQYF.

The chain is built from TRBV27 and TRBJ2-5, with D tentatively TRBD1 (5 bases). The CDR3 contains 14 residues. V was shortened by 2 bases and J by 6 bases, with 13 bases between the two germline ends. The germline V gene has CDR1 MNHEY and CDR2 SMNVEV (reference sequence). The CDR3, as DNA: TGTGCCAGCAGTTTAGGGTCCAAGGGGCAGACCCAGTACTTC. Translating gives CASSLGSKGQTQYF.

The J gene is TRBJ2-7, the V gene TRBV7-2; D might be TRBD1 or TRBD2, each matching 5 bases. CDR3 size: 14 residues. Germline V gene data show CDR1 as SGHTA and CDR2 as FQGNSA. Trimming took 7 bases from V and 0 from J, leaving 13 bases between them. For the CDR3, the DNA is TGTGCCAGCACAAAGGGACCCAACTCCTACGAGCAGTACTTC. As protein: CASTKGPNSYEQYF.

The rearrangement links TRBV18 to TRBJ2-7; perhaps TRBD2 as D (5 bases). In germline, CDR1 is KGHSH, CDR2 LQKENI. The CDR3 has 14 amino acids. The V gene lost 4 bases and the J gene lost 4 bases, with 14 bases spanning the gap. The CDR3 loop reads CASSRRGERYEQYF. The CDR3 DNA follows: TGTGCCAGCTCACGCCGGGGAGAAAGGTACGAGCAGTACTTC.

The sample holds one count of this clonotype. V gene TRBV4-3 combines with J gene TRBJ2-6; D is undetermined. The CDR3 consists of 16 residues. V was trimmed by 0 bases and J by 4 bases, leaving 10 bases between them. Germline V gene data show CDR1 as LGHNA and CDR2 as YSLEER. The chain's CDR3 is CASSQDGLGGANVLTF. In DNA, the CDR3 is TGCGCCAGCAGCCAAGATGGTCTGGGCGGGGCCAACGTCCTGACTTTC.

The chain employs TRBV7-2 and TRBJ1-6, with TRBD1 matching over 7 bases. Germline CDR1 and CDR2: SGHTA and FQGNSA. After removal of 0 bases from V and 10 bases from J, the junction contained 3 bases not matched to a gene. This CDR3 comprises 14 residues. CDR3 residues: CASSLAGGGSPLHF. CDR3 sequence (DNA): TGTGCCAGCAGCTTAGCAGGGGGCGGCTCACCCCTCCACTTT.

The CDR3 sequence: CASSFGSTDTQYF. In DNA, the CDR3 is TGTGCCAGCAGCTTCGGGAGCACAGATACGCAGTATTTT. The rearrangement uses TRBV11-2 and TRBJ2-3; no definite D call. The CDR3 has 13 residues. V was shortened by 3 bases and J by 0 bases, with 4 bases between the two germline ends. Germline assignment: CDR1 SGHAT and CDR2 FQNNGV.

V and J are TRBV6-6 and TRBJ1-4; no definite D call. CDR1 is MNHNY and CDR2 is SVGAGI in the germline V gene (reference sequence). The CDR3 runs 15 residues. The V end lost 6 bases, the J end lost 0 bases, and 11 bases lay between the germline ends. In DNA form, the CDR3 reads TGTGCCAGCAGACCCCCAGCCGCAACTAATGAAAAACTGTTTTTT. Its translation: CASRPPAATNEKLFF.

This clonotype was counted once. The V and J genes are TRBV12-3 or TRBV12-4 and TRBJ1-2, with 7 bases identical to TRBD1. This CDR3 spans 14 amino acids. Unmatched junction bases numbered 6, after V lost 2 bases and J lost 6 bases. This CDR3 reads CASSLNRGGDGYTF. In DNA form, the CDR3 reads TGTGCCAGCAGTTTAAACAGGGGAGGAGATGGCTACACCTTC.

This clonotype showed up just once. The chain recombines TRBV12-3 or TRBV12-4 with TRBJ2-5; D is possibly TRBD2 (5 bases). V was shortened by 3 bases and J by 3 bases, with 8 bases between the two germline ends. This CDR3 is built from 13 residues. The CDR3 nucleotides are TGTGCCAGCAGTTTCGGACTCAAAGAGACCCAGTACTTC. Encoded protein: CASSFGLKETQYF.

V and J are TRBV11-2 and TRBJ1-2, with D unclear. This CDR3 spans 14 amino acids. Germline CDR1 and CDR2: SGHAT and FQNNGV. V shed 1 base and J shed 8 bases, with 14 bases lying between them. The CDR3 region is CASSLVKLFGGYTF. DNA for the CDR3: TGTGCCAGCAGCTTAGTGAAACTATTCGGGGGCTACACCTTC.